This TCR beta chain was retrieved from a study of identifying expanded T cells in peripheral blood. Produced via immunoSEQ multiplex PCR; TCRdb's table is partial and in-frame only. The sample consists of about 100,000 clones, about nine tenths of them appearing once. V lost 7 bases to trimming and J lost 0 bases, with 12 bases between them. CDR1 is PRHDT and CDR2 is FYEKMQ in the germline V gene (reference sequence). The CDR3 contains 15 residues. The chain employs TRBV13 and TRBJ2-2; perhaps D is TRBD1 or TRBD2 (6 bases each). Sequencing input: blood. The receptor comes from a person between 18 and 70 years old in good health. The CDR3 region has the DNA TGTGCCAGCAAGATAGGGGGGCCGAACACCGGGGAGCTGTTTTTT. Residues: CASKIGGPNTGELFF.